Below are 23 T cell receptor beta chains sequenced from a single sample in a study of T-cell memory formation after mild COVID-19 (dated by TCRdb to the early 2020s). Libraries were made using 5' RACE. Sequenced using an Illumina NovaSeq 6000. The public reads were run again by TCRdb, first through fastp at Q25 and then through MiXCR, and only productive beta chains were kept. Identical CDR3 protein sequences are pooled into one entry, listed with their most common genes and DNA. A total of 400,000 to 450,000 distinct CDR3 sequences appear in this sample, more than 15% of them only once. Approximately 21% of the sample is in the top ten clones. What was sequenced was PBMCs or a T cell subset sorted from them (not recorded which). These receptors were obtained from a man aged 18 to 30 who had mild COVID-19 (a few samples of this study predate the infection). The sample titles of this study are shuffled in the database, so cell type and time point are left out; the donor was told from shared clones.

The chain combines TRBV7-6 with TRBJ2-3, with 7 bases aligning to TRBD1. The CDR3 is 16 residues long. The trim removed 5 bases at V and 0 bases at J, leaving 8 bases unmatched. CDR1 and CDR2 from the germline V gene are SGHVS and FNYEAQ. CDR3 residues: CASSPVRGPSTDTQYF. The CDR3 DNA reads as TGTGCCAGCAGCCCAGTAAGGGGGCCTAGCACAGATACGCAGTATTTT.

A few counts support this clonotype. V gene TRBV7-2 combines with J gene TRBJ1-4; tentatively, D is TRBD1 (5 bases). Looked up from germline, CDR1 is SGHTA and CDR2 is FQGNSA. Trimming shortened V by 3 bases and J by 8 bases, and 13 bases separated the two germline ends. The CDR3 sequence is 14 residues long. The CDR3 sequence is CASSLGGSWEKLFF. The CDR3 DNA sequence: TGTGCCAGCAGCTTGGGGGGGTCTTGGGAAAAACTGTTTTTT.

This clonotype has a count of ten or more. The V gene is TRBV25-1, the J gene TRBJ1-4; tentative D call: TRBD1 (5 bases). Trimming shortened V by 1 base and J by 8 bases, and 17 bases separated the two germline ends. Germline V lookup: CDR1 MGHDK, CDR2 SYGVNS. The CDR3 contains 16 residues. The CDR3: CASSESPAGIGEKLFF. CDR3 nucleotide sequence: TGTGCCAGCAGTGAATCCCCGGCAGGGATCGGAGAAAAACTGTTTTTT.

The chain carries TRBV15 and TRBJ2-1, with 8 bases aligning to TRBD1. Germline trimming cut 0 bases from V and 9 bases from J; bases unmatched to any gene: 13. Germline lookup yields CDR1 LNHNV and CDR2 YYDKDF (reference sequence). This CDR3 region has 17 residues. CDR3 DNA: TGTGCCACCAGCAGAGATTTGGCGGACACCGACAGGGGTGAGCAGTTCTTC. It translates to CATSRDLADTDRGEQFF.

In this sample, this clonotype turned up a few times. CDR3 nucleotide sequence: TGCGCCAGCAGCTTGAATGGTGGGAACACTGAAGCTTTCTTT. This sequence encodes CASSLNGGNTEAFF. The genes are TRBV5-1 and TRBJ1-1; D call uncertain. This CDR3 is 14 amino acids long. In germline, CDR1 is SGHRS, CDR2 YFSETQ. V lost 1 base to trimming and J lost 1 base, with 8 bases between them.

The CDR3 DNA follows: TGTGCCAGCAGGTCAAGCGCTTTCTTT. Its protein product is CASRSSAFF. This chain connects TRBV25-1 to TRBJ1-1; no reliable D call. Trimming took off 6 bases at V and 11 bases at J, with 7 bases between the two ends. The CDR3 consists of 9 residues. Germline CDR1 reads MGHDK; CDR2 reads SYGVNS.

There are a few counts of this clonotype. The V gene is TRBV5-1, the J gene TRBJ2-5; D is possibly TRBD1 (6 bases). This CDR3 is 17 amino acids long. Per germline, CDR1 SGHRS and CDR2 YFSETQ. V was cut by 6 bases and J by 4 bases, with 25 bases left in between. The CDR3 region is CASNPGTKGSAGETQYF. CDR3 sequence (DNA): TGCGCCAGCAACCCCGGGACAAAGGGTAGCGCGGGAGAGACCCAGTACTTC.

This sequence joins TRBV15 and TRBJ2-3; D may be TRBD1 (6 bases). The CDR3 runs 15 residues. With 1 base removed from V and 2 bases from J, the gap between germline ends came to 10 bases. Germline values: CDR1 LNHNV, CDR2 YYDKDF (reference sequence). For the CDR3, the DNA is TGTGCCACCAGCAGAGTGACAGGCATCACAGATACGCAGTATTTT. Amino acid sequence: CATSRVTGITDTQYF.

This clonotype was counted between two and nine times. V gene TRBV12-3 or TRBV12-4 combines with J gene TRBJ1-4; D possibly corresponds to TRBD1 (6 bases). The CDR3 loop spans 14 amino acids. Trimming cost V 7 bases and J 8 bases, with 17 bases left between them. CDR3 region: CASTQAGAREKLFF. The CDR3, as DNA: TGTGCCAGCACCCAGGCGGGGGCGCGAGAAAAACTGTTTTTT.

This clonotype was seen a few times. The chain has TRBV11-2 and TRBJ2-1; D tentatively reads TRBD1 or TRBD2 (5 bases each). Germline V gene data show CDR1 as SGHAT and CDR2 as FQNNGV. The V and J ends lost 3 bases and 0 bases respectively, with 9 bases between them. The CDR3 runs 15 residues. As DNA, the CDR3 is TGTGCCAGCAGCTTTTGGGGGAGCTCCTACAATGAGCAGTTCTTC. Protein product: CASSFWGSSYNEQFF. The variable domain in full, completed from reference TRBV11-2 and TRBJ2-1, reads EAGVAQSPRYKIIEKRQSVAFWCNPISGHATLYWYQQILGQGPKLLIQFQNNGVVDDSQLPKDRFSAERLKGVDSTLKIQPAKLEDSAVYLCASSFWGSSYNEQFFGPGTRLTVL.

The chain recombines TRBV24-1 with TRBJ2-1; D might be TRBD2 (5 bases). Trimming pared 10 bases from V and 9 bases from J, leaving 12 bases between. This CDR3 region has 11 residues. The germline V gene has CDR1 KGHDR and CDR2 SFDVKD. The CDR3 loop is CATEGGREQFF. CDR3 DNA: TGTGCCACTGAAGGCGGGCGTGAGCAGTTCTTC.

This clonotype has just a few counts. V usage is TRBV20-1 and J usage is TRBJ2-7; TRBD1 aligns across 8 bases. The CDR3 is 12 residues long. V shed 6 bases and J 1 base; nucleotides not matched to a gene: 2. Germline CDR1 reads DFQATT; CDR2 reads SNEGSKA (reference sequence). The CDR3 spells CSARDRSYEQYV. As DNA, the CDR3 is TGCAGTGCCCGGGACAGGTCCTACGAGCAGTACGTC.

This clonotype was observed a single time. The CDR3 DNA sequence: TGTGCCAGCAGCCCCCGCAGGGGCTCTCAAGAGACCCAGTACTTC. It yields the protein CASSPRRGSQETQYF. The chain is built from TRBV3-1 and TRBJ2-5, with D perhaps matching TRBD1 (6 bases). V was pared by 4 bases and J by 2 bases, with 14 bases between. CDR3 length equals 15 residues. Germline V gene sequence: CDR1 LGHDT, CDR2 YNNKEL (reference sequence).

This chain links TRBV9 with TRBJ1-4; D unresolved. Germline CDR1 reads SGDLS; CDR2 reads YYNGEE. The CDR3 is made up of 13 amino acids. The V end was cut by 4 bases, the J end by 7 bases, with 11 bases between. The CDR3 bases are TGTGCCAGCAGCCCGACATTGGGTGAAAAACTGTTTTTT. Protein sequence: CASSPTLGEKLFF.

The V gene is TRBV4-1, the J gene TRBJ1-1; 10 bases agree with TRBD1. CDR1 is MGHRA, CDR2 YSYEKL, per germline. Losses at the gene ends were 3 bases for V and 10 bases for J; bases not matched to a gene: 8. The CDR3 length is 14 residues. CDR3: CASSHRDRGRGAFF. Written as DNA, the CDR3 is TGCGCCAGCAGCCACCGAGACAGGGGGCGGGGAGCTTTCTTT.

In its sample, this clonotype was seen a few times. The chain uses TRBV11-1 and TRBJ2-5, with 9 positions matching TRBD1. From germline, CDR1 is SGHAT and CDR2 FQDESV (reference sequence). V shed 4 bases, J shed 4 bases, and the junction held 4 bases outside the gene matches. This CDR3 has 14 amino acids. The CDR3 region is CASSSGTGTETQYF. The CDR3 DNA is TGTGCCAGCAGCTCTGGGACAGGGACAGAGACCCAGTACTTC. Full variable domain (missing parts from reference TRBV11-1 and TRBJ2-5): EAEVAQSPRYKITEKSQAVAFWCDPISGHATLYWYRQILGQGPELLVQFQDESVVDDSQLPKDRFSAERLKGVDSTLKIQPAELGDSAMYLCASSSGTGTETQYFGPGTRLLVL.

The V call is TRBV11-2, the J call TRBJ2-2; D not resolved. The CDR3 is made up of 14 amino acids. The V gene's germline CDR1 is SGHAT and CDR2 FQNNGV. Between the trimmed V and J ends, which lost 3 bases and 6 bases, there was a span of 11 bases. Here the CDR3 reads CASSFGLPSGELFF. DNA for the CDR3: TGTGCCAGCAGCTTTGGCCTCCCTTCCGGGGAGCTGTTTTTT. The variable domain in full, with the rest retrieved from reference TRBV11-2 and TRBJ2-2, is EAGVAQSPRYKIIEKRQSVAFWCNPISGHATLYWYQQILGQGPKLLIQFQNNGVVDDSQLPKDRFSAERLKGVDSTLKIQPAKLEDSAVYLCASSFGLPSGELFFGEGSRLTVL.

The V call is TRBV20-1, the J call TRBJ2-7; D call uncertain. Looked up from germline, CDR1 is DFQATT and CDR2 is SNEGSKA (reference sequence). Trimming cost V 6 bases and J 4 bases, with 22 bases left between them. CDR3 length equals 15 residues. The CDR3 DNA sequence: TGCAGTGCAAGGCCTTCGAAGGACGGGCAATACGAGCAGTACTTC. Its protein is CSARPSKDGQYEQYF.

The chain joins TRBV7-2 to TRBJ2-1; 8 bases fit TRBD2. CDR1 SGHTA and CDR2 FQGNSA come from the germline V gene. V lost 1 base, J lost 8 bases, and 4 bases stayed unmatched. This CDR3 is 14 amino acids long. CDR3 protein: CASSLGSGEYEQFF. The CDR3 DNA reads TGTGCCAGCAGCTTAGGTAGCGGGGAATATGAGCAGTTCTTC.

This clonotype was seen a handful of times. The rearrangement joins TRBV18 to TRBJ2-3, with a weak D call TRBD2 (6 bases). The ends were cut back, 2 bases at V and 2 bases at J, with 11 bases in the middle. Germline CDR1 is KGHSH and CDR2 is LQKENI. The CDR3 is made up of 15 amino acids. CDR3: CASSPVAGYTDTQYF. As DNA, the CDR3 is TGTGCCAGCTCACCAGTGGCGGGGTACACAGATACGCAGTATTTT.

This clonotype was counted a few times. The J gene is TRBJ1-1, the V gene TRBV10-1, with a tentative D call TRBD1 (6 bases). Germline CDR1 reads WNHNN; CDR2 reads SYGVQD (reference sequence). Trimming took off 8 bases at V and 2 bases at J, with 12 bases between the two ends. This CDR3 has 13 amino acids. The CDR3 region has the DNA TGCGCCAGCTCCGGACAGTTCAACACTGAAGCTTTCTTT. The encoded protein is CASSGQFNTEAFF.

The V call is TRBV6-4, the J call TRBJ1-1; 7 bases fit TRBD1. Germline loops: CDR1 MRHNA, CDR2 SNTAGT. The length of the CDR3 is 16 residues. Germline trimming cut 0 bases from V and 4 bases from J; bases unmatched to any gene: 8. In DNA, the CDR3 is TGTGCCAGCAGTGACTCTGGACAGGCATTGAGCACTGAAGCTTTCTTT. It specifies CASSDSGQALSTEAFF.

The chain couples TRBV4-1 to TRBJ1-1; a possible D gene is TRBD1 (5 bases). V was cut by 0 bases and J by 4 bases, with 15 bases left in between. The CDR3 has 16 amino acids. The germline V gene has CDR1 MGHRA and CDR2 YSYEKL. The CDR3 protein is CASSQEVNRRVTEAFF. For the CDR3, the DNA is TGCGCCAGCAGCCAAGAAGTTAACAGGCGGGTCACTGAAGCTTTCTTT.